This note documents a single TCR beta chain sequence. With a J-beta primer mix and a sample-barcoded 5' primer, a second PCR ran roughly 7 to 11 cycles. With 12 random nucleotides, a template-switch adaptor tagged each individual cDNA molecule. TCRdb passed the 5' RACE reads through MiXCR, listing each CDR3 protein once. This sample has a few hundred thousand distinct CDR3 sequences, with roughly half found just once. The record originates from a study of blood T cells in healthy people across ages. Trimming pared 5 bases from V and 5 bases from J, leaving 22 bases between. This CDR3 comprises 17 residues. Per the germline V gene, CDR1 is SGHNT and CDR2 is YENEEA.

This chain uses TRBV11-3 with TRBJ2-1; D tentatively reads TRBD1 or TRBD2 (5 bases each). Sequenced sample: blood. The sequence was collected from a man in his 60s in good health. In nucleotides, the CDR3 is TGTGCCAGCAGCCAAATAAGACGGGACGGCCAGAACAATGAGCAGTTCTTC. Its translation is CASSQIRRDGQNNEQFF.